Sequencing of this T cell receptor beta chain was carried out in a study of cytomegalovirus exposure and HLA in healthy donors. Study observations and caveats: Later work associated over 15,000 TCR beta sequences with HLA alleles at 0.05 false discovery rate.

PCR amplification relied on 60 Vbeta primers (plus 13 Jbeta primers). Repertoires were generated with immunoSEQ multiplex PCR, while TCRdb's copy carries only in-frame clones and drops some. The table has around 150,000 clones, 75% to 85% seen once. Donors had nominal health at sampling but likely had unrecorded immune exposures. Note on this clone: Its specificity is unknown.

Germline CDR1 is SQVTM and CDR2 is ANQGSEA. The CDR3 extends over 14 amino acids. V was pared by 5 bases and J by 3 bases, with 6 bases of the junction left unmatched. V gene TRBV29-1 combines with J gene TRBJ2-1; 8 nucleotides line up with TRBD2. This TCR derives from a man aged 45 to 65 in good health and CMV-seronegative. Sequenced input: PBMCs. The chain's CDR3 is CSVFSTSGYNEQFF. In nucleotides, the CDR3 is TGCAGCGTTTTTAGCACTAGCGGCTACAATGAGCAGTTCTTC.